This T cell receptor beta chain emerged from a study of CD8 T cells in Susac syndrome (dated by TCRdb to about 2019). About the study as a whole: The study used repertoire sequencing to test whether antigen drove CD8+ T cell activation and differentiation in Susac syndrome. Clonality of the CD8+ T cell repertoire was compared between more than 10 healthy donors, about 14 Susac syndrome patients and roughly 16 multiple sclerosis patients. General conclusions and limits of the study: The TCR sequencing and HLA analysis was acknowledged to have included a relatively small number of individuals.

In the case of this clonotype: Its antigen is unknown. Base qualities were left out, and no much larger clone turns up one base away.

RNA was extracted with the RNeasy kit and about 0.5 to 1 ug was reverse transcribed using random hexamers. The immunoSEQ multiplex PCR assay, which covers 54 Vbeta and 13 Jbeta segments, was used to amplify TCR beta CDR3 regions. Bias from PCR amplification was corrected by using a synthetic template baseline for primer optimization and for computational correction. On the study's bioinformatics: Reads were annotated to V, D and J genes according to IMGT and were analyzed with immunoSEQ Analyzer, with only productive sequences retained. To calculate clonality, Shannon entropy was normalized by log2 of the number of productive unique sequences and then subtracted from one. Public and private clones were assessed among the 100 most prevalent clones of each patient and control. Clones were defined as Susac-specific if absent from the healthy and MS cohorts, from around 1,000 published viral clones and from other ImmuneACCESS disease sequences. Clones were called with MiXCR by TCRdb after fastp trimmed the public reads at Q25, and only in-frame beta chains were retained. When rows share a CDR3 protein, they turn into one entry using the most common DNA and genes. TCRdb's processing, not the authors', yielded these V and J calls. The sample table contains some 260,000 distinct CDR3 sequences; only one count was recorded for around 83% of them. In total, the top ten clones hold approximately 0.11% of the sample.

Trimming leaves V shorter by 2 bases and J shorter by 4 bases, with the junction holding 4 bases beyond the gene matches. CDR1 and CDR2 (MNHEY, SVGAGI) derive from the germline V gene. The CDR3, from cysteine to phenylalanine, totals 15 residues. The entry retains the CDR3 DNA only, 45 bases that are in frame from base 1. Peripheral blood CD8+ and CD4+ T cells from healthy donors, Susac syndrome patients and multiple sclerosis patients were profiled by high-throughput TCR beta sequencing. Multiple sclerosis controls were treatment-naive patients with stable or active relapsing-remitting disease fulfilling revised McDonald criteria. Bulk CD8+ and CD4+ T cells were purified by magnetic negative isolation, whereas CD8+ TEMRA cells were enriched by FACS. Blood was drawn into EDTA tubes, processed within 24 hours, and PBMCs were isolated by density gradient centrifugation. PBMCs intended for TCR sequencing were cryopreserved in liquid nitrogen and were subsequently thawed in a 37 degrees C water bath. A purity of at least 90% was achieved for sorted or isolated CD4+, CD8+ and CD8+ TEMRA cells.

The specimen was CD8+ T cells from PBMCs. The receptor's source is a human donor with multiple sclerosis. In this chain, TRBV6-5 is recombined with TRBJ2-7; a stretch of 11 junction bases matches TRBD2. In nucleotide form, the sequence is TGTGCCAGCAGTTACAACCTAGCGGGGGGATACGAGCAGTACTTC. It is translated as CASSYNLAGGYEQYF.